This T cell receptor (beta chain) was sequenced for a study of response to subunit inactivated influenza vaccine. CDR3 length equals 14 residues. V was shortened by 0 bases and J by 2 bases, with 8 bases between the two germline ends. Germline CDR1 reads MNHEY; CDR2 reads SVGAGI. MiXCR, applied by TCRdb to the RT-PCR reads, yields one record per CDR3 protein. The profile shows around 570,000 distinct CDR3 sequences, about 11% of them singletons. The data were also submitted as part of a second study, on T cells expressing NK-cell markers. That work states: The authors generated TCR beta cDNA through 5'RACE template switching with UMIs. It remained uncertain whether the expanded NKG2C+ T cell clones were specific for HCMV antigens.

The gene calls are TRBV6-5 and TRBJ2-7, with D possibly being TRBD1 (5 bases). The TCR comes from a man aged 50-59 years who received an inactivated influenza vaccine. The source was PBMCs from blood, collected on the day of vaccination. The CDR3 bases are TGTGCCAGCAGTTACTCAGTGGGGCCCTACGAGCAGTACTTC. The encoded protein is CASSYSVGPYEQYF.